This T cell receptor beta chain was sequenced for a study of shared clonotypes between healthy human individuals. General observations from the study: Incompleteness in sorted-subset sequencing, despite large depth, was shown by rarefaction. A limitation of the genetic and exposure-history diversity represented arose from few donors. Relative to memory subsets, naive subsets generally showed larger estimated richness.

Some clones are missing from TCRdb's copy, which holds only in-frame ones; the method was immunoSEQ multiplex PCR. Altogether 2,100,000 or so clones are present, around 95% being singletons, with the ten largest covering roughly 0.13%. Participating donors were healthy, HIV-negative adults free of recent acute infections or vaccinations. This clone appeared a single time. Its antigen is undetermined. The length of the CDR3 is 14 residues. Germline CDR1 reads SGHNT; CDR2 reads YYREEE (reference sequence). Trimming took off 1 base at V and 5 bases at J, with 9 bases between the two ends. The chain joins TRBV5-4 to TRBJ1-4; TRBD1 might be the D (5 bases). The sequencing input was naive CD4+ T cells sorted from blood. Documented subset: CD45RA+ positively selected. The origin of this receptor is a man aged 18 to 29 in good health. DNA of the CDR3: TGTGCCAGCAGCTTGACCGGGGCAAATGAAAAACTGTTTTTT. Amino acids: CASSLTGANEKLFF.